This T cell receptor beta chain was observed in a study of post-analysis software for immune sequencing data. Overall study context: Included courses were relapsing-remitting and secondary progressive multiple sclerosis; progressive-relapsing multiple sclerosis was also included. Findings and caveats of the study: Normalized Chao1 diversity was significantly reduced in patients versus controls. Samples from one preparation batch, clustered by F measure, grouped strongly together. Included in a set of five TRBV segments more frequent in patients than controls were TRBV5-6, TRBV5-1 and TRBV20-1.

This CDR3 comprises 15 residues. Germline loops: CDR1 SGHAT, CDR2 FQNNGV. V lost 1 base, J lost 0 bases, and 7 bases lay in between. As to this clonotype: What it binds is not known.

The authors incorporated unique molecular identifiers into the TCR beta cDNA libraries. Out of roughly 1 to 11 million T cells, a few hundred thousand cDNA molecules were generated. TCRdb re-analysed the PCR reads in MiXCR, keeping a single row per CDR3 protein. The sample includes a few hundred thousand distinct CDR3 sequences, 34% seen only once; the top ten take around 6%. The clonotype was recovered from a girl aged 2-17 years with multiple sclerosis. The sequencing input was blood. V is TRBV11-2 and J is TRBJ1-3, with D unresolved. CDR3 nucleotide sequence: TGTGCCAGCAGCTTAGGACTGTACTCTGGAAACACCATATATTTT. Translating it yields CASSLGLYSGNTIYF.